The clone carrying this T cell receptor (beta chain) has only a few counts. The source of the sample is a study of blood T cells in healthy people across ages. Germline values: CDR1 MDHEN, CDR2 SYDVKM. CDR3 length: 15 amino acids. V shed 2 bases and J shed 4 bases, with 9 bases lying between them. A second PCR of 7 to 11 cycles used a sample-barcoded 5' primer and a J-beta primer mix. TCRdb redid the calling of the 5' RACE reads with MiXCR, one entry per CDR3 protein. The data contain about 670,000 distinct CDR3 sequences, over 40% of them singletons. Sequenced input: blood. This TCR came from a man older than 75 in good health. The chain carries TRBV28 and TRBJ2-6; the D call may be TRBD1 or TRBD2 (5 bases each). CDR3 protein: CASSLEGQGANVLTF. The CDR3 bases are TGTGCCAGCAGTTTAGAGGGGCAAGGGGCCAACGTCCTGACTTTC. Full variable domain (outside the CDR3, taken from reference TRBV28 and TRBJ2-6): DVKVTQSSRYLVKRTGEKVFLECVQDMDHENMFWYRQDPGLGLRLIYFSYDVKMKEKGDIPEGYSVSREKKERFSLILESASTNQTSMYLCASSLEGQGANVLTFGAGSRLTVL.